A selection of T cell receptor beta chains follows, all from one sample in a study of control samples from healthy donors and cancer patients. Libraries were prepared by immunoSEQ multiplex PCR; TCRdb keeps only in-frame clonotypes and omits some of them. Among approximately 120,000 clones listed, about nine tenths were seen once. Input material: blood. The source is a man aged 35-49 years in good health. The CDR3 runs from the conserved cysteine through the conserved F or W.

TRBV19 CASSTDRMNAGELFF
TRBV7-2 CASSPFGDSNQPQHF
TRBV30 CAWSLNSGTDTQYF
TRBV29-1 CSVEEGRGYYF
TRBV5-8 CASSPGPSSGNTIYF
TRBV7-8 CASSLGQNGAQYF
TRBV7-2 CASSQQETQYF
TRBV2 CASSQTSGGLGELFF
TRBV4-1 CASSQDPTSFDEQFF
TRBV12-3/TRBV12-4 CASSTFAGDTQYF
TRBV4-3 CASSHAATRGTQYF
TRBV27 CASSFKGAPPNTEAFF
TRBV11-3 CASSLDYRGPGETQYF
TRBV7-9 CASSKSGGETQYF
TRBV4-3 CASSQGRQGYTEAFF
TRBV11-2 CASSYLTGRAFF
TRBV10-1 CASSVAGTDTEAFF
TRBV7-2 CASSLRGAKNIQYF
TRBV14 CASSPYWSGGQETQYF
TRBV4-2 CASSQDGSRAYTQYF
TRBV7-2 CASSLQEGAYSEAFF
TRBV6-5 CASSSTGFTYEQYF
TRBV6-5 CASTSTGTEAFF
TRBV18 CASSSTGGNQPQHF
TRBV4-3 CASSQDRPISGAFRELFF
TRBV4-1 CASNPNGGNQPQHF
TRBV29-1 CSVPEGQYFSGANVLTF
TRBV12-5 CASAGLLLSGTEAFF
TRBV5-5 CASSLLAGGGGQTQYF
TRBV5-6 CASSWDTPRSYNEQFF
TRBV3-1/TRBV3-2 CASSQVGTEAFF
TRBV7-2 CASSLSWTDGYGYTF
TRBV7-2 CASSPWSTDTQYF
TRBV2 CASSAGLADETQYF
TRBV30 CAWSAGGPGGGELFF
TRBV30 CAWAVGGGSRGYTF
TRBV10-1 CASSDGYSGNTIYF